What follows are 30 T cell receptor beta chains derived from one specimen sequenced in a study of T cells in Graves' hyperthyroidism and ophthalmopathy. RNA transcripts served as the template for amplifying TCR beta CDR3 regions. The TCR CDR3 first-round RT-PCR relied on the HTBI primer set. TCRdb recomputed calls from the multiplex PCR reads with MiXCR, one row per CDR3 protein. The table lists around 400,000 distinct CDR3 sequences, approximately 25% of them singletons. The sequencing sample was made of blood. Source of these receptors: a man aged 45 to 65 with Graves' hyperthyroidism.

The chain recombines TRBV15 with TRBJ2-7; D is unclear. The germline V and J ends were trimmed by 0 bases and 5 bases, with 8 bases remaining between them. The length of the CDR3 is 13 residues. Per the germline V gene, CDR1 is LNHNV and CDR2 is YYDKDF (reference sequence). CDR3 residues: CATSRESRDEQYF. CDR3 nucleotide sequence: TGTGCCACCAGCAGAGAATCTAGGGACGAGCAGTACTTC.

This clonotype was detected only a few times. The chain employs TRBV7-3 and TRBJ2-1; 9 positions agree with TRBD2. The CDR3 totals 15 residues. Trimming cost V 2 bases and J 9 bases; bases outside gene matches: 8. The germline V gene has CDR1 SGHTA and CDR2 FQGTGA. The CDR3 spells CASSLAGGPLVEQFF. The CDR3 region has the DNA TGTGCCAGCAGCTTAGCGGGAGGGCCGCTCGTTGAGCAGTTCTTC.

This clonotype was recorded at least ten times. The rearrangement uses TRBV2 and TRBJ2-5, with 11 bases lining up with TRBD2. In germline, CDR1 is SNHLY, CDR2 FYNNEI. The length of the CDR3 is 14 residues. J was trimmed by 9 bases and V by 6 bases; bases with no gene match: 9. The chain's CDR3 is CASRAGLAVGAQYF. CDR3 coding DNA: TGTGCCAGCAGGGCGGGACTAGCGGTTGGGGCCCAGTACTTC.

This chain links TRBV20-1 with TRBJ2-3; no clear D. Looked up from germline, CDR1 is DFQATT and CDR2 is SNEGSKA (reference sequence). Between the trimmed V and J ends, which lost 6 bases and 4 bases, there was a span of 11 bases. This CDR3 is 12 amino acids long. The CDR3 protein is CSAQIGADTQYF. The CDR3 bases are TGCAGTGCCCAAATTGGCGCAGATACGCAGTATTTT.

The genes are TRBV18 and TRBJ2-2; D is undetermined. Trimming shortened V by 3 bases and J by 1 base, and 6 bases separated the two germline ends. The CDR3 totals 14 residues. Germline CDR1 and CDR2: KGHSH and LQKENI. CDR3 residues: CASSPYKNTGELFF. The CDR3 bases are TGTGCCAGCTCACCGTATAAGAACACCGGGGAGCTGTTTTTT.

This clonotype was counted at least ten times. CDR3 in amino acids: CASSSSSGTGRPYEQYF. In DNA form, the CDR3 reads TGTGCCAGCAGTTCCTCGTCCGGGACAGGGAGGCCCTACGAGCAGTACTTC. V is TRBV28 and J is TRBJ2-7; TRBD1 agrees at 9 bases. The ends lost 4 bases at V and 2 bases at J; junction bases unmatched: 12. Per the germline V gene, CDR1 is MDHEN and CDR2 is SYDVKM. The CDR3 sequence is 17 residues long.

This chain connects TRBV3-1 to TRBJ2-1; no clear D. V lost 4 bases, J lost 9 bases, and 7 bases lay in between. Germline V lookup: CDR1 LGHDT, CDR2 YNNKEL (reference sequence). The CDR3 has 11 amino acids. In DNA form, the CDR3 reads TGTGCCAGCAGCCGGGTGGGTGAGCAGTTCTTC. Protein sequence: CASSRVGEQFF.

This clonotype was seen once. CDR3 region: CSARDQTRGIGEKLFF. The CDR3 DNA follows: TGCAGTGCTAGAGATCAGACCCGGGGGATCGGGGAAAAACTGTTTTTT. The rearrangement uses TRBV20-1 and TRBJ1-4, with D possibly being TRBD1 (5 bases). Trimming removed 0 bases at V and 8 bases at J, with 19 bases between. This CDR3 has 16 amino acids. Germline assignment: CDR1 DFQATT and CDR2 SNEGSKA (reference sequence).

Concerning this clonotype itself: A much larger clone lies one base from this, so it may be a read error. The chain joins TRBV2 to TRBJ2-2; D gene uncertain. CDR3 length: 15 amino acids. Trimming removed 0 bases at V and 7 bases at J, with 12 bases between. CDR1 SNHLY and CDR2 FYNNEI come from the germline V gene. CDR3 nucleotides: TGTGCCAGCAGTGAAGCTTTGGGGTACGGCGGGGAGCTGTTTTTT. This sequence encodes CASSEALGYGGELFF.

This chain joins TRBV5-1 and TRBJ2-5; D assignment may be TRBD1 or TRBD2 (5 bases each). The CDR3 consists of 15 residues. V was clipped by 0 bases and J by 4 bases, with 13 bases between them. Per the germline V gene, CDR1 is SGHRS and CDR2 is YFSETQ. Here the CDR3 reads CASSLDPYGTETQYF. The CDR3 coding sequence is TGCGCCAGCAGCTTGGACCCCTACGGGACAGAGACCCAGTACTTC.

The chain uses TRBV30 and TRBJ2-1; tentative D call: TRBD2 (6 bases). The CDR3 consists of 15 residues. Germline values: CDR1 GTSNPN, CDR2 SVGIG (reference sequence). V lost 3 bases to trimming and J lost 7 bases, with 19 bases between them. The CDR3 region has the DNA TGTGCCTGGAGCCTCCATGCCTTGGCGGGGAATGAGCAGTTCTTC. Translated, it gives CAWSLHALAGNEQFF.

This clonotype was recorded a few times. Possible read error: a much larger clone is one base away. The rearrangement joins TRBV12-3 or TRBV12-4 to TRBJ2-7; 10 nucleotides align to TRBD2. The better agreement between TRBJ2-1 and the DNA end casts doubt on the J call. The CDR3 is made up of 14 amino acids. The CDR3 here is CASSFSSGSYEQFF. The CDR3 DNA follows: TGTGCCAGCAGTTTTTCTAGCGGGAGTTACGAGCAGTTCTTC.

There are many counts of this clonotype. The V and J genes are TRBV7-9 and TRBJ2-7; TRBD1 matches at 9 bases. The CDR3 totals 16 residues. The germline V gene encodes CDR1 SEHNR and CDR2 FQNEAQ (reference sequence). Trimming cost V 5 bases and J 6 bases; bases outside gene matches: 14. CDR3 coding DNA: TGTGCCAGCAGCCCCCTACCGGGACAGGGTAGCTTCGAGCAGTACTTC. This sequence encodes CASSPLPGQGSFEQYF.

This clonotype has at least ten counts. V usage is TRBV2 and J usage is TRBJ1-5; TRBD1 is a possible D gene (6 bases). V shed 6 bases and J shed 1 base, with 7 bases lying between them. CDR1 and CDR2 (germline): SNHLY, FYNNEI. The CDR3 spans 13 residues. Here the CDR3 reads CASRGQSNQPQHF. The CDR3 DNA follows: TGTGCCAGCAGAGGACAGAGCAATCAGCCCCAGCATTTT.

The chain has TRBV5-5 and TRBJ2-1, with 16 bases that match TRBD2. The CDR3 contains 18 residues. V was pared by 2 bases and J by 7 bases, with 9 bases of the junction left unmatched. Germline values: CDR1 SGHKS, CDR2 YYEKEE (reference sequence). The CDR3 sequence is CASSLGTSGRAAGNEQFF. The CDR3 DNA sequence: TGTGCCAGCAGCTTAGGGACTAGCGGGAGGGCGGCGGGAAATGAGCAGTTCTTC.

The CDR3 region is CASRRSGLTVMGQFF. The CDR3, as DNA: TGTGCCAGCAGGCGCTCGGGACTAACGGTTATGGGGCAGTTCTTC. The rearrangement uses TRBV11-2 and TRBJ2-1; TRBD2 aligns across 7 bases. Germline loops: CDR1 SGHAT, CDR2 FQNNGV. This CDR3 is built from 15 residues. V shed 6 bases and J 12 bases; nucleotides not matched to a gene: 17.

In this sample, this clonotype turned up many times. This rearrangement joins TRBV28 to TRBJ2-2; D is uncertain. The CDR3 extends over 11 amino acids. With 2 bases removed from V and 7 bases from J, the gap between germline ends came to 2 bases. CDR1 MDHEN and CDR2 SYDVKM come from the germline V gene. CDR3: CASSLVGELFF. The CDR3, as DNA: TGTGCCAGCAGTTTAGTCGGGGAGCTGTTTTTT. The complete variable domain, with remaining parts taken from reference TRBV28 and TRBJ2-2, reads DVKVTQSSRYLVKRTGEKVFLECVQDMDHENMFWYRQDPGLGLRLIYFSYDVKMKEKGDIPEGYSVSREKKERFSLILESASTNQTSMYLCASSLVGELFFGEGSRLTVL.

This chain connects TRBV29-1 to TRBJ2-5; unclear D gene. The CDR3 length is 11 residues. V was trimmed by 4 bases and J by 5 bases, leaving 8 bases between them. CDR1 is SQVTM and CDR2 is ANQGSEA in the germline V gene. The CDR3, as DNA: TGCAGCGTTGGAGTGGGGGAGACCCAGTACTTC. Encoded protein: CSVGVGETQYF.

For this clonotype: A much larger clonotype is one base distant, so this may be a read error. The V call is TRBV5-1, the J call TRBJ2-7; TRBD1 matches 9 bases. The germline gives CDR1 SGHRS, CDR2 YFSETQ. J lost 7 bases, V lost 4 bases, and 6 bases had no gene match. This CDR3 contains 13 residues. The chain's CDR3 is CASSPGQGEEQYF. The DNA for the CDR3 is TGCGCCAGCAGCCCGGGACAGGGTGAAGAGCAGTACTTC.

This clonotype was observed a few times. The genes are TRBV6-1 and TRBJ2-7; TRBD1 matches at 8 bases. V shed 7 bases and J 5 bases; nucleotides not matched to a gene: 7. Germline V lookup: CDR1 MNHNS, CDR2 SASEGT. This CDR3 is built from 13 residues. The CDR3 spells CASTATGAHEQYF. DNA for the CDR3: TGTGCCAGCACCGCGACAGGGGCCCACGAGCAGTACTTC.

A single count supports this clonotype. This rearrangement joins TRBV4-1 to TRBJ2-5; D may be TRBD1 (5 bases). CDR3 length equals 14 residues. V was shortened by 4 bases and J by 4 bases, with 13 bases between the two germline ends. CDR1 and CDR2 from the germline V gene are MGHRA and YSYEKL. The CDR3 loop reads CASSLQGSGETQYF. CDR3 nucleotides: TGCGCCAGCAGCCTGCAGGGAAGTGGAGAGACCCAGTACTTC.

This rearrangement joins TRBV7-2 to TRBJ2-2; the D call may be TRBD1 or TRBD2 (6 bases each). Germline CDR1 reads SGHTA; CDR2 reads FQGNSA. The CDR3 totals 14 residues. Trimming stripped 5 bases from V and 5 bases from J, with 12 bases between. CDR3 coding DNA: TGTGCCAGCAGCCCATGGGGGGCTACCGGGGAGCTGTTTTTT. Protein product: CASSPWGATGELFF.

This clonotype was counted only a few times. J is TRBJ2-1 and V is TRBV12-3 or TRBV12-4; D remains ambiguous. The end of the DNA aligns better with TRBJ2-7, so the J call may be wrong. The CDR3 is 14 amino acids. CDR3 DNA sequence: TGTGCCAGCAGCCCACTACTAAGACCGAATGAGCAGTACTTC. Translating it yields CASSPLLRPNEQYF.

The sample holds a few counts of this clonotype. This chain uses TRBV5-5 with TRBJ2-1, with D hard to call. Germline values: CDR1 SGHKS, CDR2 YYEKEE (reference sequence). V lost 2 bases, J lost 0 bases, and 9 bases lay in between. The CDR3 is 15 residues long. This CDR3 is CASSLSVLSYNEQFF. CDR3 nucleotide sequence: TGTGCCAGCAGCTTATCGGTTCTCTCCTACAATGAGCAGTTCTTC.

This clonotype was picked up many times. The CDR3 reads CSASGTASYEQYF. The CDR3 DNA follows: TGCAGTGCTAGTGGGACGGCCTCCTACGAGCAGTACTTC. The chain recombines TRBV20-1 with TRBJ2-7; TRBD1 or TRBD2 may be the D gene (5 bases each). V lost 3 bases and J 0 bases, leaving 9 bases between the germline ends. The CDR3 runs to 13 residues. CDR1 and CDR2 from the germline V gene are DFQATT and SNEGSKA (reference sequence).

This clonotype was detected a few times. Its ends do not fully match the called genes, so a read error is possible. V and J are TRBV12-3 or TRBV12-4 and TRBJ2-7, with 7 bases aligning to TRBD1. This CDR3 region has 13 residues. As DNA, the CDR3 is TGTGCCAGCAGTCTAGACAGGGCCTACGAGCAGCACTTC. Protein: CASSLDRAYEQHF.

This clonotype was seen a handful of times. This chain joins TRBV7-9 and TRBJ2-4; TRBD2 aligns across 10 bases. This CDR3 contains 12 residues. J was trimmed by 11 bases and V by 4 bases; bases with no gene match: 2. Germline V gives CDR1 SEHNR, CDR2 FQNEAQ (reference sequence). In DNA, the CDR3 is TGTGCCAGCAGCTCTAGCGGGAGCCTTCAGTACTTC. The encoded protein is CASSSSGSLQYF.

V is TRBV6-1 and J is TRBJ2-5; D remains ambiguous. The length of the CDR3 is 15 residues. Trimming took 1 base from V and 5 from J, leaving 14 bases between them. CDR1 MNHNS and CDR2 SASEGT come from the germline V gene. CDR3 nucleotide sequence: TGTGCCAGCAGTGAAGTACGCCTACGGCCGGAGACCCAGTACTTC. As protein: CASSEVRLRPETQYF.

As to this clonotype: A much larger clone sits a single nucleotide away, making a read error possible. The chain links TRBV28 to TRBJ1-1; 8 nucleotides match TRBD1. The CDR3 is 16 residues long. V was clipped by 3 bases and J by 4 bases; unmatched bases: 10. Germline V CDR1 and CDR2: MDHEN, SYDVKM. CDR3 in DNA: TGTGCCAGCAGTTTTTCCAGGGGGCTTCTGAGCACTGAAGCTTTCTTT. Residues: CASSFSRGLLSTEAFF.

This clonotype appeared a single time. The V gene is TRBV10-3, the J gene TRBJ2-2; tentatively, D is TRBD1 (5 bases). The length of the CDR3 is 14 residues. Germline V CDR1 and CDR2: ENHRY, SYGVKD. Trimming stripped 0 bases from V and 5 bases from J, with 7 bases between. The CDR3, as DNA: TGTGCCATCAGTGAGTCGACAGCGACCGGGGAGCTGTTTTTT. This codes for CAISESTATGELFF.